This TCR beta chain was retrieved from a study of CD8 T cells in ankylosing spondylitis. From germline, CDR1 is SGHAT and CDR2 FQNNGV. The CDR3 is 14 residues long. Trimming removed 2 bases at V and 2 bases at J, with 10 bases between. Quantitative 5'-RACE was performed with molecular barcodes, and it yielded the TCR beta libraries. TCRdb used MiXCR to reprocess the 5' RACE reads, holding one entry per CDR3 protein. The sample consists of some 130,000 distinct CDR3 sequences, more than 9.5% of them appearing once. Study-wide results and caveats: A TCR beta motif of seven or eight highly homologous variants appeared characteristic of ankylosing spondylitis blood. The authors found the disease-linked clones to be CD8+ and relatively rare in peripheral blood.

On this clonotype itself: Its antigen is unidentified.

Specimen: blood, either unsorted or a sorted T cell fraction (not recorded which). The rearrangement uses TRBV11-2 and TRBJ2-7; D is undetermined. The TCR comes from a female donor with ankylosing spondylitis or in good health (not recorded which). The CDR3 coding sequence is TGTGCCAGCAGCTTACTAGTTTTACCCTACGAGCAGTACTTC. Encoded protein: CASSLLVLPYEQYF.